This T cell receptor (beta chain) was captured by sequencing in a study of T cells in Graves' hyperthyroidism and ophthalmopathy. From RNA transcripts, TCR beta CDR3 regions were amplified. HTBI primers were the set used in a first-round RT-PCR of the TCR CDR3. TCRdb reprocessed the multiplex PCR reads with MiXCR, giving one entry per CDR3 protein. The sample lists about 550,000 distinct CDR3 sequences, roughly 20% seen once, with 26% in the top ten. Germline V gives CDR1 SGHAT, CDR2 FQNNGV. CDR3 length: 15 amino acids. V lost 4 bases and J lost 1; bases outside the gene matches: 7. Clinical symptoms, serum thyroxine and TRAb, thyroid ultrasound and orbital computed tomography together formed the diagnostic basis.

This chain links TRBV11-2 with TRBJ2-7; 7 nucleotides align to TRBD2. Material: blood. The sequence came from a man in his late teens or twenties with Graves' hyperthyroidism. The CDR3 sequence is CASSSGGSGSYEQYF. The CDR3 nucleotides are TGTGCCAGCAGCTCCGGGGGGTCAGGGTCCTACGAGCAGTACTTC.